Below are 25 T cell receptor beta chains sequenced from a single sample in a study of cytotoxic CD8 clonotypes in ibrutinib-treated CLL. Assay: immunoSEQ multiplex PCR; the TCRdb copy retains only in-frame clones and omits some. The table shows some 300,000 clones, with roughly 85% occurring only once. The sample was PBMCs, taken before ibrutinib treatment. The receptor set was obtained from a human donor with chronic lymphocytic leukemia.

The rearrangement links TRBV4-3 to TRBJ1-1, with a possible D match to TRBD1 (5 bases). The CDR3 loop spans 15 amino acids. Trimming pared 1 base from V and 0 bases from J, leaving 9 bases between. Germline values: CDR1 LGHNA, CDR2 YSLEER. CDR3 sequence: CASSQGGGLNTEAFF. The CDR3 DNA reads TGCGCCAGCAGCCAAGGCGGGGGACTGAACACTGAAGCTTTCTTT.

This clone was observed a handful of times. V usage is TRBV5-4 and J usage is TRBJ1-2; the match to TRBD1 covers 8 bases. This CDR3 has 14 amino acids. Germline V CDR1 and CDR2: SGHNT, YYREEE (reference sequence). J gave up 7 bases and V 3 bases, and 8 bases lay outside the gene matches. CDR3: CASSWRTGPGGYTF. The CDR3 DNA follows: TGTGCCAGCAGCTGGCGGACAGGGCCCGGTGGCTACACCTTC.

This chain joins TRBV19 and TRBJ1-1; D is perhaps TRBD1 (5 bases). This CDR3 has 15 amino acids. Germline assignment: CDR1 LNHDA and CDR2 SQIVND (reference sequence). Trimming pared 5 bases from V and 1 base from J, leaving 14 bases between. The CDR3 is CASSSPRDGNTEAFF. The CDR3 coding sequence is TGTGCCAGTAGTTCACCCCGGGACGGGAACACTGAAGCTTTCTTT.

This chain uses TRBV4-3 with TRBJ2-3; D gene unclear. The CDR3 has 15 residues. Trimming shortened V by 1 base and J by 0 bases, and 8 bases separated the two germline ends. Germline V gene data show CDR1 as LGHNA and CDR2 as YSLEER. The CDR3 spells CASSQGRASTDTQYF. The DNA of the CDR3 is TGCGCCAGCAGCCAAGGCAGAGCTAGCACAGATACGCAGTATTTT.

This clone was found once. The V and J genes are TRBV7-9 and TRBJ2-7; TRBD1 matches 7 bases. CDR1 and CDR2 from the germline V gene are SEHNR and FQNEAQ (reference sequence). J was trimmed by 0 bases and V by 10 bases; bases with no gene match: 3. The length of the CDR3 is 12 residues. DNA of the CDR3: TGTGCCACCTGGGACAGCTCCTACGAGCAGTACTTC. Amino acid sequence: CATWDSSYEQYF.

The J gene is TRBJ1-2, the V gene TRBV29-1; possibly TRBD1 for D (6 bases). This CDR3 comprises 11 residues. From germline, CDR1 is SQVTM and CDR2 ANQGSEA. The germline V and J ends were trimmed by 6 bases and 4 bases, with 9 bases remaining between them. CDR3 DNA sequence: TGCAGCGTCAGGGGAGTCTATGGCTACACCTTC. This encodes CSVRGVYGYTF. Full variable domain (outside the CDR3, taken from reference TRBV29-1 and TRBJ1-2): SAVISQKPSRDICQRGTSLTIQCQVDSQVTMMFWYRQQPGQSLTLIATANQGSEATYESGFVIDKFPISRPNLTFSTLTVSNMSPEDSSIYLCSVRGVYGYTFGSGTRLTVV.

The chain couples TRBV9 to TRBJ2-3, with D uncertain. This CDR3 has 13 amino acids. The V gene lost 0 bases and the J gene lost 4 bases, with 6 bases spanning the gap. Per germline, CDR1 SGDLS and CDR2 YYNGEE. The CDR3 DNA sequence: TGTGCCAGCAGCGTAGGATATCCAGATACGCAGTATTTT. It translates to CASSVGYPDTQYF.

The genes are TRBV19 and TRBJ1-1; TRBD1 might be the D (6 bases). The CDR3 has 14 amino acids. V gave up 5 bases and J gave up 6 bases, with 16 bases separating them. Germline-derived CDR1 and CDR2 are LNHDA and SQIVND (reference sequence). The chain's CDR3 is CASSPRGGRSEAFF. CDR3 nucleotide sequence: TGTGCCAGTAGTCCTCGTGGGGGCAGGTCTGAAGCTTTCTTT. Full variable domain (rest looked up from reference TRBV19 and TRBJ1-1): DGGITQSPKYLFRKEGQNVTLSCEQNLNHDAMYWYRQDPGQGLRLIYYSQIVNDFQKGDIAEGYSVSREKKESFPLTVTSAQKNPTAFYLCASSPRGGRSEAFFGQGTRLTVV.

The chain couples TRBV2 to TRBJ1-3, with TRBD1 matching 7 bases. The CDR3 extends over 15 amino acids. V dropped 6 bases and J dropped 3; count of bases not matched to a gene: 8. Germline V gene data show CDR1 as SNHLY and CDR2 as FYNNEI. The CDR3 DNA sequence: TGTGCCAGCAGAGACAGGGTTGTTTATGGAAACACCATATATTTT. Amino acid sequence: CASRDRVVYGNTIYF.

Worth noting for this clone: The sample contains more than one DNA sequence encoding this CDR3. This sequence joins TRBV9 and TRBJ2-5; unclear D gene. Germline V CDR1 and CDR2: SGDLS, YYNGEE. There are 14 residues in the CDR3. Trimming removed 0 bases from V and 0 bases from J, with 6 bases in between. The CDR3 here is CASSVGVYQETQYF. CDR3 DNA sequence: TGTGCCAGCAGCGTAGGGGTATACCAAGAGACCCAGTACTTC.

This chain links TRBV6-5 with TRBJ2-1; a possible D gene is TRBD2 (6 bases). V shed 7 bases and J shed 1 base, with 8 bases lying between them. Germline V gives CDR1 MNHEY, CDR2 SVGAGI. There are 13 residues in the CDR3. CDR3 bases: TGTGCCAGCACGGGGAGGTCCTACAATGAGCAGTTCTTC. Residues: CASTGRSYNEQFF.

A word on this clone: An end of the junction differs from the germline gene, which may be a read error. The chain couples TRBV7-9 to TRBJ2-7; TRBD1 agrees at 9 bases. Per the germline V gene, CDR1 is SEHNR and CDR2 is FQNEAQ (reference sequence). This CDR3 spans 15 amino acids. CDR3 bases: TGTGCCAGCAGCTTAACTAGGGTTTCCGGGACAGGGCCGGACTTC. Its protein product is CASSLTRVSGTGPDF.

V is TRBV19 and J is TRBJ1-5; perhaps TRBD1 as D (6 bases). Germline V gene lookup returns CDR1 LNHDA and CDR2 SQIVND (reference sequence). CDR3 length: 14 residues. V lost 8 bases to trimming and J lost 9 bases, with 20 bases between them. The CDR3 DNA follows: TGTGCCAGTTCCATCGGCGGGGGGGGCGCGCCCCAGCATTTT. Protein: CASSIGGGGAPQHF.

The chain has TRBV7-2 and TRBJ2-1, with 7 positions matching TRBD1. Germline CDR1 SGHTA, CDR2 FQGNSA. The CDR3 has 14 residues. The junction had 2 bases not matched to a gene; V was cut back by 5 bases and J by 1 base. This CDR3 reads CASSRQGSYNEQFF. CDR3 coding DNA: TGTGCCAGCAGCCGACAGGGATCCTACAATGAGCAGTTCTTC.

In DNA, the CDR3 is TGTGCCTGGAGCGGGACTAGCGGGATCCTCGAGCAGTACTTC. Translating gives CAWSGTSGILEQYF. The chain couples TRBV30 to TRBJ2-7; 13 bases are a match to TRBD2. The V gene end was trimmed by 3 bases and the J gene end by 6 bases; junction bases not matched to a gene: 5. The CDR3 length is 14 residues. Germline values: CDR1 GTSNPN, CDR2 SVGIG (reference sequence).

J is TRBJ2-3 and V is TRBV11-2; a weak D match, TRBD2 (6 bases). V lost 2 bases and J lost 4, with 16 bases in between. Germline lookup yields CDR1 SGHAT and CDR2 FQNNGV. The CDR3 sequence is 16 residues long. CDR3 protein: CASSLWSGSASDTQYF. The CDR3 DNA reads TGTGCCAGCAGCTTATGGTCCGGGAGTGCCTCAGATACGCAGTATTTT.

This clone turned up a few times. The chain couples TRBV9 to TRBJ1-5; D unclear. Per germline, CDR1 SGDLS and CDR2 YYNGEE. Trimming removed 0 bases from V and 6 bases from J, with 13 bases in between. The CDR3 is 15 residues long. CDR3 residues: CASSVGGVLTQPQHF. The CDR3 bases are TGTGCCAGCAGCGTAGGCGGGGTCCTCACTCAGCCCCAGCATTTT.

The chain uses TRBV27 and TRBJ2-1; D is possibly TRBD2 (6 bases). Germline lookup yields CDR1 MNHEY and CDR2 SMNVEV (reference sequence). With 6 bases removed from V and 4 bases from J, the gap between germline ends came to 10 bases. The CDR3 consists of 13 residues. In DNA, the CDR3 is TGTGCCAGCAGACGTGGGGGGTACAATGAGCAGTTCTTC. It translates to CASRRGGYNEQFF.

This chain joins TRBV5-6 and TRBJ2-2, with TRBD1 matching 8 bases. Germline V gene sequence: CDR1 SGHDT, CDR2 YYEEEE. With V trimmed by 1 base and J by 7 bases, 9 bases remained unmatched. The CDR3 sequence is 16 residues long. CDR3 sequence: CASSLRFRGLSGELFF. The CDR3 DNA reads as TGTGCCAGCAGCTTGCGGTTCAGGGGGCTTAGCGGGGAGCTGTTTTTT.

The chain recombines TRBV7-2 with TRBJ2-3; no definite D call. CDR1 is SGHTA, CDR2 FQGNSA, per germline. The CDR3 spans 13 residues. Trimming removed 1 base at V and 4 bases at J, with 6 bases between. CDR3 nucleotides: TGTGCCAGCAGCTTAGTAAGGGCAGATACGCAGTATTTT. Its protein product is CASSLVRADTQYF. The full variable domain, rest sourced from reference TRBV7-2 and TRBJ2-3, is GAGVSQSPSNKVTEKGKDVELRCDPISGHTALYWYRQSLGQGLEFLIYFQGNSAPDKSGLPSDRFSAERTGGSVSTLTIQRTQQEDSAVYLCASSLVRADTQYFGPGTRLTVL.

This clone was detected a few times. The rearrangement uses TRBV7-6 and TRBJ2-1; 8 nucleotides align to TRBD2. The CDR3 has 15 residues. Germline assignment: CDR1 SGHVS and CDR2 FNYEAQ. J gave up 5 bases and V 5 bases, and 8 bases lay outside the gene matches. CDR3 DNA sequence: TGTGCCAGCAGCGGGGGACTAGGTTTAGACAATGAGCAGTTCTTC. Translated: CASSGGLGLDNEQFF.

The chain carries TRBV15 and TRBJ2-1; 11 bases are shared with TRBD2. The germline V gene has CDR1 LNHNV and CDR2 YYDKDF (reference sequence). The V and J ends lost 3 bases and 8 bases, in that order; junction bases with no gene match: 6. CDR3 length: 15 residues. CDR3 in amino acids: CATSRSSGRGHEQFF. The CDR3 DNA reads TGTGCCACCAGCAGGAGTAGCGGGAGGGGGCATGAGCAGTTCTTC.

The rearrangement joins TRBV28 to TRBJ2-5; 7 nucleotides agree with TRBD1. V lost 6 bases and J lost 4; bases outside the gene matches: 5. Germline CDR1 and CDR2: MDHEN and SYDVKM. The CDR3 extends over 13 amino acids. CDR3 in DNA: TGTGCCAGCAGAACGACAGGGAGAGAGACCCAGTACTTC. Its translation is CASRTTGRETQYF.

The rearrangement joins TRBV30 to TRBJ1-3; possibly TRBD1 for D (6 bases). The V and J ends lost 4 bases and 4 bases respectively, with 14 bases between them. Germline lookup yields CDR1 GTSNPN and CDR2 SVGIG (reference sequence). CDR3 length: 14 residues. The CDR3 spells CAWNGGGGGNTIYF. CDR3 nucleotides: TGTGCCTGGAACGGAGGGGGTGGAGGAAACACCATATATTTT.

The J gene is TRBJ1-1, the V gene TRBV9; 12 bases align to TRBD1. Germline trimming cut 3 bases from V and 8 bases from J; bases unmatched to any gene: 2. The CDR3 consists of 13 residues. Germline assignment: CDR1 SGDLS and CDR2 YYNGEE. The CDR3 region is CASSEGQGAEAFF. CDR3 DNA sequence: TGTGCCAGCAGCGAGGGACAGGGGGCGGAAGCTTTCTTT.